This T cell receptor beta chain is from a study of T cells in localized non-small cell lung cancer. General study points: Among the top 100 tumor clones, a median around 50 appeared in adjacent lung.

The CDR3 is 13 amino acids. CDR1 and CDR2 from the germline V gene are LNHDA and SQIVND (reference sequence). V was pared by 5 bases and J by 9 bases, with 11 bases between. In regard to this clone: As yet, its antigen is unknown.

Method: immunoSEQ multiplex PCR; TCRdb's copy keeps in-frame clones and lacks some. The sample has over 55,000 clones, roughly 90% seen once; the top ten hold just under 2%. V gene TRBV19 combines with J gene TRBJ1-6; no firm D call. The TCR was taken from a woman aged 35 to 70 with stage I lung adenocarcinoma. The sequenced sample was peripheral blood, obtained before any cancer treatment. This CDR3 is CASSPMELSPLHF. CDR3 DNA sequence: TGTGCCAGTAGTCCCATGGAGCTTTCACCCCTCCACTTT. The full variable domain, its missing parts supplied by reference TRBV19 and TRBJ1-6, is DGGITQSPKYLFRKEGQNVTLSCEQNLNHDAMYWYRQDPGQGLRLIYYSQIVNDFQKGDIAEGYSVSREKKESFPLTVTSAQKNPTAFYLCASSPMELSPLHFGNGTRLTVT.